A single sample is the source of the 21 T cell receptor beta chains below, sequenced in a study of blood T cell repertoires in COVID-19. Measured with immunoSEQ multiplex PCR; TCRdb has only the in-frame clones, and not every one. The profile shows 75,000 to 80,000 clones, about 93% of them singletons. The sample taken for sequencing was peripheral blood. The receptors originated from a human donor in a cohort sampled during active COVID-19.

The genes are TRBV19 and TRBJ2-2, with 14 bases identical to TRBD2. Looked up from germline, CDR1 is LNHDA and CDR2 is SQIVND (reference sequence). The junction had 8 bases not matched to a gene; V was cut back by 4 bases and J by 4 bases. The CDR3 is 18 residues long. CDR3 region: CASSKARTSGGSTGELFF. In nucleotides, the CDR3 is TGTGCCAGTAGTAAAGCACGGACTAGCGGGGGGAGCACCGGGGAGCTGTTTTTT.

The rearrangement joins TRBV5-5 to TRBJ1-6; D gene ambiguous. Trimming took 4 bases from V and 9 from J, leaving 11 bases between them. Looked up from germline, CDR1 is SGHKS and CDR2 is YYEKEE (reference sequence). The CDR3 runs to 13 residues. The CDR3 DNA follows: TGTGCCAGCAGCCCGATGCTAGGTTCACCCCTCCACTTT. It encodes CASSPMLGSPLHF.

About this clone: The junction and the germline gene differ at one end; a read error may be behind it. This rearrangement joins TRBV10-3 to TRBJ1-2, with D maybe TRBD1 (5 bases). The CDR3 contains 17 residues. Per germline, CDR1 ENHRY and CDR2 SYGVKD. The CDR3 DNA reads TGTGCCATCACTGAGGGGCCTACCGGATCTCTATCGCCTGGCTACACCTTC. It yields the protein CAITEGPTGSLSPGYTF.

CDR3 DNA: TGTGCCAGCTCACCACCGGGCCGGACAGATACGCAGTATTTT. Translation: CASSPPGRTDTQYF. This chain connects TRBV18 to TRBJ2-3; D remains unclear. Per germline, CDR1 KGHSH and CDR2 LQKENI. Trimming removed 0 bases at V and 3 bases at J, with 7 bases between. The CDR3 loop spans 14 amino acids.

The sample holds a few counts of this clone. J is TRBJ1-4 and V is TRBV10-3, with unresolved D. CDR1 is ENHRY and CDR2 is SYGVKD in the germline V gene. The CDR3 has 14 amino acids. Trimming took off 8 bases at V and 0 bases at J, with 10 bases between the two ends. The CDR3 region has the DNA TGTGCCATCGGGGAGGGTGCAACTAATGAAAAACTGTTTTTT. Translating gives CAIGEGATNEKLFF.

This chain's CDR3 is CASSLAGVSYEQYF. CDR3 coding DNA: TGTGCCAGCAGCTTGGCCGGGGTATCCTACGAGCAGTACTTC. V is TRBV5-5 and J is TRBJ2-7; weak D call: TRBD2 (5 bases). The CDR3 sequence is 14 residues long. V lost 0 bases, J lost 1 base, and 8 bases lay in between. CDR1 is SGHKS, CDR2 YYEKEE, per germline (reference sequence).

The DNA of the CDR3 is TGTGCCAGCAGTCCACTGGGGACAGCAAATCAGCCCCAGCATTTT. Translating gives CASSPLGTANQPQHF. The chain carries TRBV6-5 and TRBJ1-5; 7 positions match TRBD1. J lost 4 bases, V lost 5 bases, and 8 bases had no gene match. CDR3 length equals 15 residues. The germline CDR1 and CDR2 sequences are MNHEY and SVGAGI.

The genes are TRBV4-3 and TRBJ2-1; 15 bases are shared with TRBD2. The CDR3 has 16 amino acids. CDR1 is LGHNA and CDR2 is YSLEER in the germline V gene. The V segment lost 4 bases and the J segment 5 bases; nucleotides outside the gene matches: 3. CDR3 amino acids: CASSPGLAGGNNEQFF. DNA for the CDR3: TGCGCCAGCAGCCCCGGACTAGCGGGGGGGAACAATGAGCAGTTCTTC.

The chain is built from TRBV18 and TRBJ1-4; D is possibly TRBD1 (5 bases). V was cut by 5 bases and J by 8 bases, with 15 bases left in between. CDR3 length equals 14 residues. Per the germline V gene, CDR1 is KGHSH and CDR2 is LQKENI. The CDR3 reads CASSVQGFNEKLFF. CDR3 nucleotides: TGTGCCAGCTCAGTCCAGGGATTTAACGAAAAACTGTTTTTT.

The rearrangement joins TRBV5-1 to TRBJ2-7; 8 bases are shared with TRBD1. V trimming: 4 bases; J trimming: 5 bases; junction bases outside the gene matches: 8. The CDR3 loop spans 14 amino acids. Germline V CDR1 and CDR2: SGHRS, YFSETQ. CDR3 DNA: TGCGCCAGCAGCGCCTGGACAGGGTTTGACGAGCAGTACTTC. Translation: CASSAWTGFDEQYF.

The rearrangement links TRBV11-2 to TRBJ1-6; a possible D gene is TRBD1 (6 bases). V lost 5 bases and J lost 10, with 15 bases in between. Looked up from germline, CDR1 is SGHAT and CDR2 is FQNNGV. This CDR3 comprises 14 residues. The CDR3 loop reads CASSHPQGSSPLHF. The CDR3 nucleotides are TGTGCCAGCAGCCATCCACAGGGATCCTCACCCCTCCACTTT.

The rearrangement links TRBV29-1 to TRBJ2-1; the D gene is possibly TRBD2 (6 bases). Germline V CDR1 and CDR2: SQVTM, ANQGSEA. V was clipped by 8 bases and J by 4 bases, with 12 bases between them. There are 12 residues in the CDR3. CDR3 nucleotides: TGCAGCTGGGACGGGACTTACAATGAGCAGTTCTTC. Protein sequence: CSWDGTYNEQFF.

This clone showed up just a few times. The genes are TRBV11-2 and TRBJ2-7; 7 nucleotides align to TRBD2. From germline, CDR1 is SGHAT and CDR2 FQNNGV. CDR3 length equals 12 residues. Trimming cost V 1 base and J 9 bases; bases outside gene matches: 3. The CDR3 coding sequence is TGTGCCAGCAGCTTAGCGGCTAGCGGGCAGTACTTC. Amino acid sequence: CASSLAASGQYF.

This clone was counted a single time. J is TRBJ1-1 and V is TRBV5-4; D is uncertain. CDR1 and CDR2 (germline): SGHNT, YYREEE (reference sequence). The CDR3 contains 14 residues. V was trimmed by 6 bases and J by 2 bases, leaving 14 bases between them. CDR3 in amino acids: CASTSRIPNTEAFF. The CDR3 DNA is TGTGCCAGCACCAGCAGGATACCAAACACTGAAGCTTTCTTT.

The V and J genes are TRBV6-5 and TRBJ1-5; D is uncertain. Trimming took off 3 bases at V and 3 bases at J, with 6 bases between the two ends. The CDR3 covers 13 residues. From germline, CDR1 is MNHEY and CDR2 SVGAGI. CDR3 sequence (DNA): TGTGCCAGCAGTTATAGTTACAATCAGCCCCAGCATTTT. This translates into CASSYSYNQPQHF.

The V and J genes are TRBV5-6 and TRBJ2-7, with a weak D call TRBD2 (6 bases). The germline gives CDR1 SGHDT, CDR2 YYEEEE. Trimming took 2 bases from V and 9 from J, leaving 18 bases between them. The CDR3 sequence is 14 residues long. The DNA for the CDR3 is TGTGCCAGCAGCTTACTCGCGGGGACCCAATGGCAGTACTTC. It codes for CASSLLAGTQWQYF.

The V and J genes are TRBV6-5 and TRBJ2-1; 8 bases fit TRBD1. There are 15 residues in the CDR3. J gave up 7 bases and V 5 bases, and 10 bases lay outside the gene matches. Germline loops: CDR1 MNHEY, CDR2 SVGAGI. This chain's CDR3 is CASSTGQGLRNEQFF. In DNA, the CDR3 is TGTGCCAGCAGTACCGGACAGGGTCTTCGGAATGAGCAGTTCTTC.

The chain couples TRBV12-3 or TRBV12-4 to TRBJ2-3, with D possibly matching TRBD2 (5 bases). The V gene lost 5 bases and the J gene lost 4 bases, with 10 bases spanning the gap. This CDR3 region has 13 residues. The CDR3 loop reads CASSRDAADTQYF. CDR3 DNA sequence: TGTGCCAGCAGTCGGGATGCGGCAGATACGCAGTATTTT.

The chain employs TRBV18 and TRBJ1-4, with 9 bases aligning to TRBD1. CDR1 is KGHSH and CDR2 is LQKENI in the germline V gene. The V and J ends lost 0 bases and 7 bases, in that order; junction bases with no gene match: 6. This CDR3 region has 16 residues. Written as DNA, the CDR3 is TGTGCCAGCTCACCACCGGGGACAGGGAGGCGTGAAAAACTGTTTTTT. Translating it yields CASSPPGTGRREKLFF.

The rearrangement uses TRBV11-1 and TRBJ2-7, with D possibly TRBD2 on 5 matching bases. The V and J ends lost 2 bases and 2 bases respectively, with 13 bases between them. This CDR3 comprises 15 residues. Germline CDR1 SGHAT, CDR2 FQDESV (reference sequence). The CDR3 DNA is TGTGCCAGCAGCTTATCGGACTCCCAAGCCTACGAGCAGTACTTC. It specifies CASSLSDSQAYEQYF. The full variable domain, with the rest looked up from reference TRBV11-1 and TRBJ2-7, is EAEVAQSPRYKITEKSQAVAFWCDPISGHATLYWYRQILGQGPELLVQFQDESVVDDSQLPKDRFSAERLKGVDSTLKIQPAELGDSAMYLCASSLSDSQAYEQYFGPGTRLTVT.

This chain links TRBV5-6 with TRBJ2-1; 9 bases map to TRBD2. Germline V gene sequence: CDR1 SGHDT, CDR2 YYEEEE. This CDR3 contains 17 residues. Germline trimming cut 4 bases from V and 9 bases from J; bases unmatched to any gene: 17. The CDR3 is CASSTLAGEGPRGEQFF. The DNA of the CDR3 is TGTGCCAGCAGCACCTTAGCGGGGGAGGGCCCTCGAGGTGAGCAGTTCTTC.